The 29 T cell receptor beta chains below were found in one sample sequenced in a study of blood T cell repertoires in COVID-19 (dated by TCRdb to 2018 to 2020). The library was generated by the immunoSEQ multiplex PCR assay. What TCRdb holds here is the immuneACCESS table cut down to in-frame rearrangements. Part of the clones is not present; checked against another copy, under half of the missing clones reflect an unresolved V gene, and the others are unexplained. In all, the sample holds fewer than 70,000 clones, and about four fifths of those were seen once. 7.5% to 9% of the sample is held by the ten biggest clonotypes. The source material was peripheral blood. The receptors were sampled from a man aged 50 to 59 with active COVID-19.

The J gene is TRBJ2-6, the V gene TRBV11-2, with D tentatively TRBD2 (7 bases). Per germline, CDR1 SGHAT and CDR2 FQNNGV. The CDR3 totals 18 residues. The germline V and J ends were trimmed by 5 bases and 1 base, with 18 bases remaining between them. CDR3 residues: CASSRGFGGQSGANVLTF. The CDR3 DNA is TGTGCCAGCAGCCGGGGTTTCGGGGGGCAATCTGGGGCCAACGTCCTGACTTTC. Full variable domain (missing parts from reference TRBV11-2 and TRBJ2-6): EAGVAQSPRYKIIEKRQSVAFWCNPISGHATLYWYQQILGQGPKLLIQFQNNGVVDDSQLPKDRFSAERLKGVDSTLKIQPAKLEDSAVYLCASSRGFGGQSGANVLTFGAGSRLTVL.

In its sample, this clone was seen a few times. The junction does not match germline at one end; this may be a read error. This rearrangement joins TRBV14 to TRBJ2-7; weak D call: TRBD2 (6 bases). CDR1 SGHDN and CDR2 FVKESK come from the germline V gene. The CDR3 loop spans 14 amino acids. The DNA for the CDR3 is TGTGCCAGCAGCCCTCTCCGGGGGTCCTTCGAGCAGTACTTC. Its translation is CASSPLRGSFEQYF.

This chain links TRBV7-9 with TRBJ1-6; possible D gene TRBD1, 5 bases. Germline assignment: CDR1 SEHNR and CDR2 FQNEAQ (reference sequence). This CDR3 has 14 residues. Trimming left V 3 bases short and J 8 bases short, with 11 bases between. The CDR3, as DNA: TGTGCCAGCAGCTTCGAGGACACAGATTCACCCCTCCACTTT. As protein: CASSFEDTDSPLHF.

This clone was observed once. The gene calls are TRBV7-7 and TRBJ1-4, with D perhaps TRBD1 (5 bases). CDR3 length: 15 residues. Trimming shortened V by 2 bases and J by 3 bases, and 10 bases separated the two germline ends. Germline CDR1 and CDR2: SSHAT and FNYEAQ (reference sequence). CDR3 nucleotides: TGTGCCAGCAGCTTAAGGGGTGGGGCTAATGAAAAACTGTTTTTT. It is translated as CASSLRGGANEKLFF. The complete variable domain, with remaining parts taken from reference TRBV7-7 and TRBJ1-4, reads GAGVSQSPRYKVTKRGQDVTLRCDPISSHATLYWYQQALGQGPEFLTYFNYEAQPDKSGLPSDRFSAERPEGSISTLTIQRTEQRDSAMYRCASSLRGGANEKLFFGSGTQLSVL.

The rearrangement links TRBV6-2 or TRBV6-3 to TRBJ2-3, with D unresolved. Trimming took 4 bases from V and 6 from J, leaving 8 bases between them. The CDR3 contains 12 residues. In germline, CDR1 is MNHEY, CDR2 SVGEGT. CDR3 coding DNA: TGTGCCAGCAGTTTGGCCTGGGATACGCAGTATTTT. As protein: CASSLAWDTQYF.

J is TRBJ2-1 and V is TRBV20-1, with TRBD2 as a possible D gene (6 bases). The CDR3 runs to 17 residues. The ends were cut back, 3 bases at V and 4 bases at J, with 22 bases in the middle. Per germline, CDR1 DFQATT and CDR2 SNEGSKA (reference sequence). The CDR3 nucleotides read TGCAGTGCTAGTTCTTACCGGGGGACTGGGGTTTACAATGAGCAGTTCTTC. The encoded protein is CSASSYRGTGVYNEQFF.

A single count supports this clone. This chain connects TRBV5-1 to TRBJ1-2, with unresolved D. Germline CDR1 is SGHRS and CDR2 is YFSETQ. This CDR3 has 11 residues. V was cut by 0 bases and J by 8 bases, with 5 bases left in between. This CDR3 reads CASSLAGGYTF. DNA for the CDR3: TGCGCCAGCAGCTTGGCGGGAGGCTACACCTTC.

The chain combines TRBV7-2 with TRBJ1-6; D possibly corresponds to TRBD1 (5 bases). The CDR3 spans 17 residues. The germline V and J ends were trimmed by 1 base and 7 bases, with 17 bases remaining between them. Germline CDR1 SGHTA, CDR2 FQGNSA. The CDR3 DNA reads TGTGCCAGCAGCTTAGACGGCGCAGGGTCGAGGAATTCACCCCTCCACTTT. Translated: CASSLDGAGSRNSPLHF.

A word on this clone: This may be a read error: a much more frequent sequence differs by one nucleotide. DNA for the CDR3: TGTGCCTGGAATCCACCCCCCAGACTAGCGGCTACCTACGAGCAGTACTTC. It is translated as CAWNPPPRLAATYEQYF. The chain is built from TRBV30 and TRBJ2-7; 9 bases agree with TRBD2. This CDR3 has 17 amino acids. V was clipped by 4 bases and J by 2 bases; unmatched bases: 15. Germline CDR1 reads GTSNPN; CDR2 reads SVGIG (reference sequence).

This clone was found once. V usage is TRBV6-5 and J usage is TRBJ2-7, with unresolved D. Germline V CDR1 and CDR2: MNHEY, SVGAGI. This CDR3 is built from 14 residues. With 2 bases removed from V and 2 bases from J, the gap between germline ends came to 10 bases. CDR3 sequence: CASSYTVGPYEQYF. For the CDR3, the DNA is TGTGCCAGCAGTTACACCGTCGGTCCCTACGAGCAGTACTTC.

The chain is built from TRBV14 and TRBJ2-1; 11 bases are shared with TRBD2. CDR3 length: 16 amino acids. V was clipped by 2 bases and J by 6 bases; unmatched bases: 6. Germline CDR1 and CDR2: SGHDN and FVKESK. CDR3 bases: TGTGCCAGCAGCCAATTTAGCGGGAGGGGAGGCAATGAGCAGTTCTTC. Protein: CASSQFSGRGGNEQFF.

The chain links TRBV29-1 to TRBJ2-3, with 9 bases that match TRBD2. This CDR3 is built from 18 residues. V gave up 1 base and J gave up 2 bases; unmatched junction bases: 13. Germline V CDR1 and CDR2: SQVTM, ANQGSEA. CDR3 bases: TGCAGCGTTGAAGGCGGGGGGGTCCTAGCGGTAGACACAGATACGCAGTATTTT. This translates into CSVEGGGVLAVDTDTQYF.

This chain uses TRBV19 with TRBJ2-1; 9 bases map to TRBD2. The germline gives CDR1 LNHDA, CDR2 SQIVND (reference sequence). J was trimmed by 6 bases and V by 10 bases; bases with no gene match: 16. This CDR3 is 16 amino acids long. CDR3 sequence reads: CATQGVAGVRSNEQFF. The CDR3 DNA is TGTGCCACCCAGGGGGTAGCGGGAGTACGTAGCAATGAGCAGTTCTTC. Supplemented by reference TRBV19 and TRBJ2-1, the full variable domain reads DGGITQSPKYLFRKEGQNVTLSCEQNLNHDAMYWYRQDPGQGLRLIYYSQIVNDFQKGDIAEGYSVSREKKESFPLTVTSAQKNPTAFYLCATQGVAGVRSNEQFFGPGTRLTVL.

The chain recombines TRBV7-9 with TRBJ2-5, with TRBD1 matching over 8 bases. The CDR3 is 12 residues long. Trimming at V came to 5 bases and at J to 7 bases, leaving 3 bases not matched to a gene. Germline V gene lookup returns CDR1 SEHNR and CDR2 FQNEAQ (reference sequence). The CDR3 DNA is TGTGCCAGCAGCGTGACAGGGGTGACCCAGTACTTC. It is translated as CASSVTGVTQYF.

CDR3: CSVDAQGATQYF. The CDR3 DNA follows: TGCAGCGTTGATGCACAGGGAGCGACCCAGTACTTC. V gene TRBV29-1 combines with J gene TRBJ2-5; TRBD1 might be the D (6 bases). This CDR3 has 12 residues. V lost 3 bases and J lost 7, with 12 bases in between. Germline CDR1 reads SQVTM; CDR2 reads ANQGSEA.

The rearrangement uses TRBV5-1 and TRBJ1-6; D perhaps matches TRBD1 (6 bases). V lost 2 bases, J lost 5 bases, and 11 bases lay in between. CDR1 and CDR2 from the germline V gene are SGHRS and YFSETQ. This CDR3 spans 15 amino acids. In DNA, the CDR3 is TGCGCCAGCAGCTTTGTTACAGGGAATAATTCACCCCTCCACTTT. This gives the protein CASSFVTGNNSPLHF.

V usage is TRBV11-3 and J usage is TRBJ2-3, with 12 bases lining up with TRBD1. There are 16 residues in the CDR3. Trimming took 3 bases from V and 2 from J; bases not matched to a gene: 3. The germline V gene has CDR1 SGHNT and CDR2 YENEEA. The CDR3 region has the DNA TGTGCCAGCAGCTTGGGACAGGGGGCGAACACAGATACGCAGTATTTT. Its protein product is CASSLGQGANTDTQYF.

This chain joins TRBV18 and TRBJ2-3, with TRBD1 matching 8 bases. Trimming took 3 bases from V and 2 from J; bases not matched to a gene: 4. CDR1 KGHSH and CDR2 LQKENI come from the germline V gene. CDR3 length: 15 amino acids. The CDR3 DNA reads TGTGCCAGCTCACCGGGACAGGTAGACACAGATACGCAGTATTTT. Protein sequence: CASSPGQVDTDTQYF.

The rearrangement uses TRBV2 and TRBJ2-5, with a tentative D call TRBD2 (6 bases). Germline-derived CDR1 and CDR2 are SNHLY and FYNNEI. Trimming shortened V by 7 bases and J by 7 bases, and 13 bases separated the two germline ends. There are 12 residues in the CDR3. The CDR3 region has the DNA TGTGCCAGCAAGGAGGGAGTAAGGACCCAGTACTTC. It specifies CASKEGVRTQYF.

The chain recombines TRBV30 with TRBJ1-4; tentative D call: TRBD1 (6 bases). CDR3 length equals 13 residues. CDR1 and CDR2 (germline): GTSNPN, SVGIG (reference sequence). V was pared by 3 bases and J by 4 bases, with 9 bases between. The DNA of the CDR3 is TGTGCCTGGAGGAGACAGGATAATGAAAAACTGTTTTTT. It is translated as CAWRRQDNEKLFF.

The chain carries TRBV3-1 (or the pseudogene TRBV3-2) and TRBJ2-1; 10 positions agree with TRBD2. The CDR3 has 19 amino acids. Germline V CDR1 and CDR2: LGHDT, YNNKEL (reference sequence). The trim removed 0 bases at V and 4 bases at J, leaving 12 bases unmatched. Here the CDR3 DNA reads TGTGCCAGCAGCCAAGAGTTACCAAGCGGGGGGGTACGTTACAATGAGCAGTTCTTC. Its translation is CASSQELPSGGVRYNEQFF.

The chain is built from TRBV2 and TRBJ1-2; 9 bases fit TRBD1. In germline, CDR1 is SNHLY, CDR2 FYNNEI. The V gene end was trimmed by 6 bases and the J gene end by 1 base; junction bases not matched to a gene: 12. This CDR3 has 17 residues. The CDR3: CASRRTRDRDLNYGYTF. In nucleotides, the CDR3 is TGTGCCAGCAGGAGAACCCGGGACAGGGATCTTAACTATGGCTACACCTTC.

This clone has just a few counts. The gene calls are TRBV4-1 and TRBJ1-1, with 8 bases identical to TRBD1. The CDR3 contains 14 residues. V gave up 1 base and J gave up 7 bases; unmatched junction bases: 5. Germline V gene lookup returns CDR1 MGHRA and CDR2 YSYEKL. Here the CDR3 DNA reads TGCGCCAGCAGCCAAGGACAGGGGAATTTTGAAGCTTTCTTT. This translates into CASSQGQGNFEAFF.

This clone was counted a few times. CDR3 residues: CATSDLQGKQYF. CDR3 in DNA: TGTGCCACCAGTGATTTACAGGGAAAGCAGTACTTC. This chain links TRBV24-1 with TRBJ2-7, with a possible D match to TRBD1 (6 bases). The length of the CDR3 is 12 residues. CDR1 and CDR2 from the germline V gene are KGHDR and SFDVKD. Trimming removed 1 base from V and 8 bases from J, with 8 bases in between.

This chain uses TRBV5-4 with TRBJ2-6, with TRBD1 identical over 7 bases. V was clipped by 4 bases and J by 1 base; unmatched bases: 5. Germline V lookup: CDR1 SGHNT, CDR2 YYREEE (reference sequence). The CDR3 covers 16 residues. The CDR3 region is CASSTTGRSGANVLTF. Here the CDR3 DNA reads TGTGCCAGCAGCACGACAGGGCGTTCTGGGGCCAACGTCCTGACTTTC.

The rearrangement joins TRBV6-2 or TRBV6-3 to TRBJ2-7; 7 bases fit TRBD1. V gave up 6 bases and J gave up 6 bases; unmatched junction bases: 5. The V gene's germline CDR1 is MNHEY and CDR2 SVGEGT. This CDR3 is 12 amino acids long. CDR3 nucleotide sequence: TGTGCCAGCAGACCTTCAGGGGGCGAGCAGTACTTC. This codes for CASRPSGGEQYF.

This clone occurred a few times. The rearrangement joins TRBV7-9 to TRBJ2-5; the D gene is possibly TRBD2 (5 bases). The CDR3 has 14 amino acids. The germline gives CDR1 SEHNR, CDR2 FQNEAQ (reference sequence). Trimming removed 0 bases at V and 0 bases at J, with 5 bases between. In DNA, the CDR3 is TGTGCCAGCAGCTTAGCGAGGGACCAAGAGACCCAGTACTTC. Residues: CASSLARDQETQYF. The variable domain in full, completed from reference TRBV7-9 and TRBJ2-5, reads DTGVSQNPRHKITKRGQNVTFRCDPISEHNRLYWYRQTLGQGPEFLTYFQNEAQLEKSRLLSDRFSAERPKGSFSTLEIQRTEQGDSAMYLCASSLARDQETQYFGPGTRLLVL.

The genes are TRBV7-2 and TRBJ2-7, with TRBD2 matching over 13 bases. J was trimmed by 2 bases and V by 4 bases; bases with no gene match: 2. The CDR3 has 15 amino acids. The V gene's germline CDR1 is SGHTA and CDR2 FQGNSA. CDR3 sequence (DNA): TGTGCCAGCAGCTCGACTAGCGGGAGGACCTACGAGCAGTACTTC. Encoded protein: CASSSTSGRTYEQYF.

The V and J genes are TRBV21-1 and TRBJ2-7; the D call of TRBD2 is as the table states it, not checked on the DNA. TRBV21-1 is a listed pseudogene. There are 17 residues in the CDR3. The CDR3 loop is CASRNPTSGGPSYEQYF. DNA for the CDR3: TGTGCCAGCAGGAACCCTACTAGCGGGGGGCCCTCCTACGAGCAGTACTTC.